This TCR beta chain derives from a study of patients and donors after allogeneic stem cell transplantation. TCRdb reprocessed the RT-PCR reads with MiXCR, giving one entry per CDR3 protein. The table shows more than 850,000 distinct CDR3 sequences, with roughly 18% occurring only once. The CDR3 consists of 13 residues. Germline CDR1 reads MNHNS; CDR2 reads SASEGT. Trimming cost V 6 bases and J 2 bases, with 11 bases left between them. This clonotype was observed at least ten times. The origin of this receptor is a human donor who was either an allogeneic HSCT recipient or a stem cell or donor lymphocyte infusion donor (not recorded which). It is not recorded whose cells these are; they may come from a transplant donor. The material sequenced was blood, either unsorted or a sorted T cell fraction (not recorded which). The rearrangement links TRBV6-1 to TRBJ2-7, with D possibly matching TRBD2 (5 bases). The CDR3 nucleotides are TGTGCCAGCAGCCTTAGCGTGGCCTACGAGCAGTACTTC. Translating gives CASSLSVAYEQYF.